This T cell receptor (beta chain) was found in a study of blood T cell repertoires in COVID-19. The CDR3 is 14 residues long. The germline gives CDR1 ENHRY, CDR2 SYGVKD. V lost 4 bases to trimming and J lost 5 bases; unmatched junction nucleotides: 7. Sequencing used immunoSEQ multiplex PCR; TCRdb keeps in-frame clones, though not all of them. The data hold tens of thousands of clones, with more than 80% observed a single time. This receptor was taken from a man under 40 with acute or convalescent COVID-19. The specimen was peripheral blood. This chain links TRBV10-3 with TRBJ1-1, with TRBD1 matching 7 bases. The chain's CDR3 is CAISGTGGGTEAFF. In DNA, the CDR3 is TGTGCCATCAGTGGGACAGGTGGAGGAACTGAAGCTTTCTTT.